This TCR beta chain was sequenced during a study of blood T cell repertoires in COVID-19 (dated by TCRdb to between 2020 and 2021). About the full investigation: The collaborator samples originated in the United States, Italy and Spain and spanned the acute and convalescent phases of COVID-19. The material from the prospective study consisted of cDNA or gDNA derived from T cells, B-cell-depleted T cells, or PBMCs. The dataset comprised deeply sampled blood TCRbeta repertoires from subjects exposed to, actively infected with, or recovered from COVID-19. The repertoires were released in a freely available public database meant as a resource for research on the immune response to SARS-CoV-2. Samples were obtained from the ongoing ImmuneRACE study (first 160 participants) and from approximately 1,200 subjects provided by 6 global collaborators. A de-identified subject ID, COVID-19 status, age in years and sex were almost always included in the sample metadata. Where HLA class I and class II types were available, the types were taken from metadata supplied by the sample provider, not from assay-based typing.

The CDR3 holds 12 amino acids from the cysteine to the phenylalanine. The CDR3 DNA has 36 bases and is translated from base 1. From the germline V gene, CDR1 is ENHRY and CDR2 is SYGVKD. Trimming at the junction amounts to 6 bases on V and 3 bases on J, and the germline ends lie 9 bases apart. Enrolling through a virtual design, the prospective study's participants ranged in age from roughly 18 to 89 years and lived across roughly 23 United States geographic areas. In the prospective study, participants were assigned to cohorts based on the clinical history participants reported in a screening survey and a study questionnaire. For ImmuneRACE Cohort 3, a participant was defined as recovered based on two consecutive negative NP/OP PCR tests, clearance by a healthcare professional, or resolution of symptoms. Mobile phlebotomists in the prospective study collected whole blood, serum and a nasopharyngeal or oropharyngeal swab from every participant. Participants in the prospective study had the option to provide additional blood draws and questionnaires over a roughly 2-month period. Before DNA extraction, blood samples from the prospective study were shipped at room temperature or frozen.

The immunoSEQ Assay, a bias-controlled multiplex PCR, was used to amplify TCRbeta CDR3 regions from genomic DNA. The original methods were these. The number of nucleated cells in each sample was estimated by amplification of reference gene primers within the assay. To quantify the absolute abundance of each unique TCRbeta CDR3 rearrangement, sequence reads were collapsed and filtered. For each sample, productive Simpson clonality was calculated as the square root of Simpson's diversity index over productive rearrangements. Here the immuneACCESS table is served through TCRdb, limited to in-frame sequences with V and J called. Missing clones are a known gap in these copies; in checked studies unresolved V genes cover under half, and the rest lacks a known reason. V and J calls and clone size are given by that table; D and trimming were obtained from the DNA. The sample includes about 180,000 clones, with 85% to 90% observed a single time. Roughly 6.2% of the sample rests with the top ten.

A word on this clone: There is no known antigen for this receptor. It has no much larger one-base neighbor in the sample; base qualities were not kept.

Overall study outcomes, separate from this receptor: The amount of clinical and demographic metadata varied by source and participant and was provided uncurated.

The rearranged segments are TRBV10-3 and TRBJ2-7; the D gene is not confidently resolved. The sequence came from a man aged 35 to 55 who had recovered from COVID-19. Sequencing was done on a sample of PBMCs or T cells enriched from blood (not recorded which). The bases are TGTGCCATCAGGCAGAAAAACTACGAGCAGTACTTC. Its protein is CAIRQKNYEQYF.